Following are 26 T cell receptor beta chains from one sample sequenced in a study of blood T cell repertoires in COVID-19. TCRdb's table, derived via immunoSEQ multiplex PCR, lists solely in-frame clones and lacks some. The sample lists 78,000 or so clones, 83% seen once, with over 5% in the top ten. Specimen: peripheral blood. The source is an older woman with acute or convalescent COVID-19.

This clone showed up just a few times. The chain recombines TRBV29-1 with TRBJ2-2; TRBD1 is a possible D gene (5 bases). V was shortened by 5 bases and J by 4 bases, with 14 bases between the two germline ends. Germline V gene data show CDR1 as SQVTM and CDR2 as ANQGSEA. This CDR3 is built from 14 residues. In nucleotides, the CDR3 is TGCAGCGTTCAAACAGGACCGTTCACCGGGGAGCTGTTTTTT. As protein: CSVQTGPFTGELFF.

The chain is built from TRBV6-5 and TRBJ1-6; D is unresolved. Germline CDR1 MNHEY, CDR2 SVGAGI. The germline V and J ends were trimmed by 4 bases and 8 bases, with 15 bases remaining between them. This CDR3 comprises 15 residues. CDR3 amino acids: CASSSPTGVDSPLHF. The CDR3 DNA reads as TGTGCCAGCAGTTCTCCCACGGGTGTGGATTCACCCCTCCACTTT.

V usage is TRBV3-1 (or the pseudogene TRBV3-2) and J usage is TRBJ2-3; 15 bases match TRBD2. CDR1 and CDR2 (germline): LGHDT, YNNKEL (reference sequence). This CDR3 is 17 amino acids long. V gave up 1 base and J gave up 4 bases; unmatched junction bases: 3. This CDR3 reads CASSQGTSGGAADTQYF. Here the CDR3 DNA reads TGTGCCAGCAGCCAAGGGACTAGCGGGGGGGCGGCAGATACGCAGTATTTT.

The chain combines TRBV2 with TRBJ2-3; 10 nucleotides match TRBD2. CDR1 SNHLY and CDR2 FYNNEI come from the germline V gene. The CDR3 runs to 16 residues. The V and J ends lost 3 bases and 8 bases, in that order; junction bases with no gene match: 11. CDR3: CASSDISGGAGGTQYF. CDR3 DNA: TGTGCCAGCAGTGACATCAGCGGGGGGGCAGGGGGTACGCAGTATTTT.

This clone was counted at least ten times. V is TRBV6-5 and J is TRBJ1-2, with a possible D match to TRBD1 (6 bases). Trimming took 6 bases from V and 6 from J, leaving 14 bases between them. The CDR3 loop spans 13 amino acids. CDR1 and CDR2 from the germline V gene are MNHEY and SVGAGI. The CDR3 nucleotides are TGTGCCAGCAGCTCCCCAGGGGCTCATGGCTACACCTTC. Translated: CASSSPGAHGYTF.

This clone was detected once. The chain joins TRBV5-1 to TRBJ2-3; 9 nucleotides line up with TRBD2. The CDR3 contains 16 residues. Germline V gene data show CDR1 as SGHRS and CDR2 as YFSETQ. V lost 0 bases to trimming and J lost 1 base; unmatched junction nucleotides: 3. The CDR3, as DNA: TGCGCCAGCAGCTTGGGAGCTAGCGGGGGCACAGATACGCAGTATTTT. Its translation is CASSLGASGGTDTQYF. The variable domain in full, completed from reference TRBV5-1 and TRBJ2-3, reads KAGVTQTPRYLIKTRGQQVTLSCSPISGHRSVSWYQQTPGQGLQFLFEYFSETQRNKGNFPGRFSGRQFSNSRSEMNVSTLELGDSALYLCASSLGASGGTDTQYFGPGTRLTVL.

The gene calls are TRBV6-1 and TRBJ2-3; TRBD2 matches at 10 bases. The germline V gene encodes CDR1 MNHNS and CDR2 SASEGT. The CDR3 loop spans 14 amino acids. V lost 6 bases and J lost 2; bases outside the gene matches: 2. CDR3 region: CASSLAGVTDTQYF. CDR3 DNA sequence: TGTGCCAGCAGCCTAGCGGGGGTCACAGATACGCAGTATTTT.

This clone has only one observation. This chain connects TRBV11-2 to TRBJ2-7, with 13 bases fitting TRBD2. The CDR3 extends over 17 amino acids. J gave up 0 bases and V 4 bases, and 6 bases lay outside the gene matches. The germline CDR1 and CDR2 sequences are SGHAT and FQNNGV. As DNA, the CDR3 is TGTGCCAGCAGCTCGGGACTAGCGGGGTTTAGCTCCTACGAGCAGTACTTC. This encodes CASSSGLAGFSSYEQYF.

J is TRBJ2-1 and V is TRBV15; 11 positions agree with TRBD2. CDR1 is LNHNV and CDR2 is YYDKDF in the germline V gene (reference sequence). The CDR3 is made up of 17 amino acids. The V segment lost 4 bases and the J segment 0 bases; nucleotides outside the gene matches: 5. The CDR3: CATSTIAGGSSYNEQFF. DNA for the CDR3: TGTGCCACCAGCACCATAGCGGGGGGGAGCTCCTACAATGAGCAGTTCTTC.

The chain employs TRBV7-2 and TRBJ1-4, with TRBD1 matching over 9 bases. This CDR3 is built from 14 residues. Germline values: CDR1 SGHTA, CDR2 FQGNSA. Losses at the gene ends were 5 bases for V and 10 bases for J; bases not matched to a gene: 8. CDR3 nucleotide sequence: TGTGCCAGCAGCCCACAGGGGGCTGAGGGAAAACTGTTTTTT. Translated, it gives CASSPQGAEGKLFF.

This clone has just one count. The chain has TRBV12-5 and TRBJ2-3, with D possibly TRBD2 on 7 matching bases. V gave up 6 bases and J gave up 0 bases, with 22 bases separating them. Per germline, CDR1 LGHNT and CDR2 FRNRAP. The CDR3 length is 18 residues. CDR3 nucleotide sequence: TGTGCTAGTGGCCGAACCCGGGGGGCGACCTCTAGCACAGATACGCAGTATTTT. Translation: CASGRTRGATSSTDTQYF.

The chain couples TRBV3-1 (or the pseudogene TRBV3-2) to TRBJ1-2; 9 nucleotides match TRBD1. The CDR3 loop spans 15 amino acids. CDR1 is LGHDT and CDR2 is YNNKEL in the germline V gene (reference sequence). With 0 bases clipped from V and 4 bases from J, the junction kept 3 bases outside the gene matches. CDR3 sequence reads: CASSQDQDRGYGYTF. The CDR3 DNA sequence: TGTGCCAGCAGCCAAGACCAGGACAGGGGCTATGGCTACACCTTC.

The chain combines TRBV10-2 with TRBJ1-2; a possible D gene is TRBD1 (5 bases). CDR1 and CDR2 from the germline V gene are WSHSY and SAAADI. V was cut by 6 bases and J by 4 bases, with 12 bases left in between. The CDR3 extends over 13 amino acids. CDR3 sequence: CASRDSSRYGYTF. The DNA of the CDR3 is TGCGCCAGCAGAGACAGTAGCCGCTATGGCTACACCTTC.

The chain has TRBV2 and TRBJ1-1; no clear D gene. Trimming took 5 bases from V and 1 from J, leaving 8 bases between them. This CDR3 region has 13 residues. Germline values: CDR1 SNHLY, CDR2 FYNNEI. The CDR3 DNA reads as TGTGCCAGCAGTCAAAACAAGAACACTGAAGCTTTCTTT. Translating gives CASSQNKNTEAFF.

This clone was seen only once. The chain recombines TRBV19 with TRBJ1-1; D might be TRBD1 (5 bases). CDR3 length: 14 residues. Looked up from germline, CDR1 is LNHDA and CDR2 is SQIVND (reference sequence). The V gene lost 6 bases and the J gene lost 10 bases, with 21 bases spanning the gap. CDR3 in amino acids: CASREEGSALRAFF. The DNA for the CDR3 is TGTGCCAGTAGAGAGGAGGGGTCGGCCCTCCGAGCTTTCTTT.

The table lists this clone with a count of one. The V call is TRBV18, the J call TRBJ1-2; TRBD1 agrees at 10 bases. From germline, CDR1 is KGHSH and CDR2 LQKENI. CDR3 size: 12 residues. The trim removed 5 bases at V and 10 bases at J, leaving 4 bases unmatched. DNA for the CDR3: TGTGCCAGCTCATCGGACAGGGGGGCCTACACCTTC. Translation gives CASSSDRGAYTF.

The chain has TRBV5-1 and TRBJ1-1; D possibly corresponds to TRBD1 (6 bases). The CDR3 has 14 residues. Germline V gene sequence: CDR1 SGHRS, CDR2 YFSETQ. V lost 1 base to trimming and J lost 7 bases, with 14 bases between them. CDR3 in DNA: TGCGCCAGCAGCTTGAGGTCAGCAGGGGATGAAGCTTTCTTT. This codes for CASSLRSAGDEAFF.

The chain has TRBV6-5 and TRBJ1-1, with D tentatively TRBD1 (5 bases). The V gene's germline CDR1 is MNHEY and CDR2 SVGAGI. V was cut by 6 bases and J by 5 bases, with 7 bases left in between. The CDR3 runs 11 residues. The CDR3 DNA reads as TGTGCCAGCAGCGCAGGGACTGAAGCTTTCTTT. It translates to CASSAGTEAFF.

This chain's CDR3 is CAWSSGLPHNEQFF. The CDR3 coding sequence is TGTGCCTGGAGCTCGGGACTGCCCCACAATGAGCAGTTCTTC. The gene calls are TRBV30 and TRBJ2-1, with a tentative D call TRBD2 (6 bases). Per germline, CDR1 GTSNPN and CDR2 SVGIG (reference sequence). This CDR3 spans 14 amino acids. Deletions cut 3 bases from V and 5 bases from J, with 14 bases between.

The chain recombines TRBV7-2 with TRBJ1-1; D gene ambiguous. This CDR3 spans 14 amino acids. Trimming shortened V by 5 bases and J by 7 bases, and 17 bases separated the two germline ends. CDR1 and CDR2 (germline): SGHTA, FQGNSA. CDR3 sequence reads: CASSPVPGGGEAFF. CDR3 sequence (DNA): TGTGCCAGCAGCCCCGTTCCGGGAGGCGGTGAAGCTTTCTTT.

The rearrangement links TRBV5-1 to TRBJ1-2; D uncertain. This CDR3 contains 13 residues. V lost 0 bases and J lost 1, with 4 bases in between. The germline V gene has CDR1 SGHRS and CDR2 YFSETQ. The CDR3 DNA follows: TGCGCCAGCAGCTTGGCTGTTAACTATGGCTACACCTTC. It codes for CASSLAVNYGYTF.

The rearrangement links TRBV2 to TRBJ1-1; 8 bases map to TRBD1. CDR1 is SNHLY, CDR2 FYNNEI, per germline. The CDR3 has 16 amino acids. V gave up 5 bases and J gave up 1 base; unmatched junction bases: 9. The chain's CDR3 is CASSPLSGTGNTEAFF. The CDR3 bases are TGTGCCAGCAGTCCCCTCTCCGGGACAGGGAACACTGAAGCTTTCTTT.

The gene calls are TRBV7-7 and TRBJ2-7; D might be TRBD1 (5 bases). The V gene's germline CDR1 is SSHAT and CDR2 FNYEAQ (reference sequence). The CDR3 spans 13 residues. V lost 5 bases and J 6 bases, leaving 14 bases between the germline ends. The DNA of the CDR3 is TGTGCCAGCAGCGCAAGAGCTACAGGCGAGCAGTACTTC. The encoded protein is CASSARATGEQYF. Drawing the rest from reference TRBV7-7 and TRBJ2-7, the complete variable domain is GAGVSQSPRYKVTKRGQDVTLRCDPISSHATLYWYQQALGQGPEFLTYFNYEAQPDKSGLPSDRFSAERPEGSISTLTIQRTEQRDSAMYRCASSARATGEQYFGPGTRLTVT.

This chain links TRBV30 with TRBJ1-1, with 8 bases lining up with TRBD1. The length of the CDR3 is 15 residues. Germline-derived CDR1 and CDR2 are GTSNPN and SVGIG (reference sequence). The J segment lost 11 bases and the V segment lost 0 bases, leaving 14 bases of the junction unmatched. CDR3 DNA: TGTGCCTGGAGTGTTTCCCTTTCCGGGACAGGTGGGGCTTTCTTT. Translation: CAWSVSLSGTGGAFF.

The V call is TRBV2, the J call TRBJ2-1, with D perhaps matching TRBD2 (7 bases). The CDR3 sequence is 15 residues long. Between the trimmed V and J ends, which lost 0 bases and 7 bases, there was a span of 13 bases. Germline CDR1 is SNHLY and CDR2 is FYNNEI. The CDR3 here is CASSEAGGPSNEQFF. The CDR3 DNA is TGTGCCAGCAGTGAAGCGGGGGGGCCGAGTAATGAGCAGTTCTTC.

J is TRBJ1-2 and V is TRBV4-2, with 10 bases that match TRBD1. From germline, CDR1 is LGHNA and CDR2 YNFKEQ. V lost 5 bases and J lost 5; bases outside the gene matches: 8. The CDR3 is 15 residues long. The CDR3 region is CASSYSDRGNYGYTF. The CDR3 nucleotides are TGTGCCAGCAGCTATTCGGACAGGGGGAATTATGGCTACACCTTC.